The 25 T cell receptor beta chains below come from one sample, sequenced in a study of blood T cell repertoires in COVID-19. The table came from immunoSEQ multiplex PCR; TCRdb's copy has only in-frame clones and leaves some out. This sample has tens of thousands of clones, with 91% found just once. The sample comprised peripheral blood. Receptors were obtained from a woman aged 45-60 years in a cohort sampled during active COVID-19.

CDR3 coding DNA: TGTGCCAGTAGTATATACCCGAGACTAGCGGGAGGCACAGATACGCAGTATTTT. It encodes CASSIYPRLAGGTDTQYF. This chain uses TRBV19 with TRBJ2-3; TRBD2 matches 12 bases. The CDR3 extends over 18 amino acids. Losses at the gene ends were 2 bases for V and 1 base for J; bases not matched to a gene: 7. The germline CDR1 and CDR2 sequences are LNHDA and SQIVND (reference sequence).

The V gene is TRBV18, the J gene TRBJ1-1; TRBD1 matches at 9 bases. Germline CDR1 is KGHSH and CDR2 is LQKENI. The junction had 1 base not matched to a gene; V was cut back by 0 bases and J by 11 bases. The CDR3 has 12 residues. Here the CDR3 reads CASSPPTGGAFF. CDR3 DNA: TGTGCCAGCTCACCACCGACAGGGGGGGCTTTCTTT.

The chain has TRBV9 and TRBJ2-1; no clear D. The CDR3 loop spans 15 amino acids. Germline lookup yields CDR1 SGDLS and CDR2 YYNGEE. The V end was cut by 4 bases, the J end by 4 bases, with 15 bases between. The CDR3 sequence: CASSPLVGSYNEQFF. The CDR3 coding sequence is TGTGCCAGCAGCCCCCTAGTTGGGTCTTACAATGAGCAGTTCTTC.

The rearrangement links TRBV3-1 (or the pseudogene TRBV3-2) to TRBJ1-5, with a weak D call TRBD1 (5 bases). With 3 bases removed from V and 7 bases from J, the gap between germline ends came to 19 bases. The germline CDR1 and CDR2 sequences are LGHDT and YNNKEL (reference sequence). This CDR3 spans 16 amino acids. As DNA, the CDR3 is TGTGCCAGCAGCCAGTCAGGGATCGGTGGGAAGCAGCCCCAGCATTTT. Translating gives CASSQSGIGGKQPQHF.

The V call is TRBV5-1, the J call TRBJ1-2; D unresolved. Germline V gene data show CDR1 as SGHRS and CDR2 as YFSETQ. Trimming removed 5 bases at V and 5 bases at J, with 16 bases between. The CDR3 totals 14 residues. The CDR3: CASSPQRRRYGYTF. The CDR3 DNA is TGCGCCAGCAGTCCCCAGAGACGGAGATATGGCTACACCTTC.

The V gene is TRBV6-1, the J gene TRBJ1-2, with D possibly TRBD1 on 6 matching bases. The germline CDR1 and CDR2 sequences are MNHNS and SASEGT. CDR3 length: 13 amino acids. Trimming left V 1 base short and J 4 bases short, with 7 bases between. In DNA form, the CDR3 reads TGTGCCAGCAGTGAAGGGACAGTCTATGGCTACACCTTC. It encodes CASSEGTVYGYTF.

The chain uses TRBV7-8 and TRBJ1-5, with TRBD1 matching 7 bases. The J segment lost 2 bases and the V segment lost 5 bases, leaving 6 bases of the junction unmatched. CDR1 is SGHVS, CDR2 FQNEAQ, per germline. CDR3 length: 15 amino acids. The CDR3 region has the DNA TGTGCCAGCAGCCCCCGACAGGGAGGCAATCAGCCCCAGCATTTT. Its protein product is CASSPRQGGNQPQHF.

This clone was counted a single time. V and J are TRBV24-1 and TRBJ2-3, with 11 bases lining up with TRBD1. Unmatched junction bases numbered 13, after V lost 9 bases and J lost 0 bases. This CDR3 is 18 amino acids long. Germline V CDR1 and CDR2: KGHDR, SFDVKD. The CDR3 bases are TGTGCCACCGCCCCCGGGACAGGGGGTTACATTAGCACAGATACGCAGTATTTT. As protein: CATAPGTGGYISTDTQYF.

The chain recombines TRBV12-3 or TRBV12-4 with TRBJ2-7; 10 nucleotides align to TRBD2. Trimming removed 4 bases from V and 4 bases from J; junction bases left unmatched: 1. This CDR3 has 13 residues. The DNA for the CDR3 is TGTGCCAGCAGTTGGACTAGCGGATACGAGCAGTACTTC. It yields the protein CASSWTSGYEQYF.

This clone was seen just once. The V gene is TRBV4-1, the J gene TRBJ2-1, with 7 positions matching TRBD2. Germline CDR1 MGHRA, CDR2 YSYEKL. The CDR3 totals 15 residues. The V segment lost 1 base and the J segment 6 bases; nucleotides outside the gene matches: 6. CDR3 in DNA: TGCGCCAGCAGCCAAGGCGCAGCGGGACCCAATGAGCAGTTCTTC. Protein: CASSQGAAGPNEQFF.

The chain couples TRBV10-3 to TRBJ2-7; TRBD2 aligns across 12 bases. Looked up from germline, CDR1 is ENHRY and CDR2 is SYGVKD. The junction had 2 bases not matched to a gene; V was cut back by 3 bases and J by 2 bases. The CDR3 is made up of 15 amino acids. CDR3 in amino acids: CAISDRTSGTYEQYF. CDR3 DNA sequence: TGTGCCATCAGTGATAGGACTAGCGGGACCTACGAGCAGTACTTC.

This rearrangement joins TRBV19 to TRBJ2-6, with 9 bases aligning to TRBD1. The length of the CDR3 is 17 residues. V trimming: 5 bases; J trimming: 0 bases; junction bases outside the gene matches: 5. Germline CDR1 is LNHDA and CDR2 is SQIVND (reference sequence). CDR3 region: CASSSLTGGSGANVLTF. The CDR3 DNA follows: TGTGCCAGTAGTTCCCTGACAGGGGGCTCTGGGGCCAACGTCCTGACTTTC.

The chain employs TRBV5-1 and TRBJ1-1; 7 nucleotides align to TRBD1. Losses at the gene ends were 5 bases for V and 2 bases for J; bases not matched to a gene: 9. The germline V gene encodes CDR1 SGHRS and CDR2 YFSETQ. The CDR3 runs 15 residues. CDR3 nucleotide sequence: TGCGCCAGCAGGGTCTCAGGGACAGCTAACACTGAAGCTTTCTTT. The encoded protein is CASRVSGTANTEAFF.

CDR3 in amino acids: CASMSTRENTEAFF. The CDR3 region has the DNA TGTGCCAGCATGTCGACCAGGGAGAACACTGAAGCTTTCTTT. The V call is TRBV27, the J call TRBJ1-1, with D perhaps matching TRBD1 (5 bases). CDR3 size: 14 residues. V dropped 7 bases and J dropped 1 base, with 13 bases sitting between them. Germline assignment: CDR1 MNHEY and CDR2 SMNVEV (reference sequence).

This chain connects TRBV12-3 or TRBV12-4 to TRBJ1-2, with D maybe TRBD1 (6 bases). There are 13 residues in the CDR3. The ends were cut back, 0 bases at V and 7 bases at J, with 9 bases in the middle. CDR3 nucleotides: TGTGCCAGCAGTTTAGCGCAACAGGGTGGCTACACCTTC. This encodes CASSLAQQGGYTF.

The chain combines TRBV3-1 (or the pseudogene TRBV3-2) with TRBJ2-1, with 8 bases identical to TRBD2. The CDR3 consists of 14 residues. V was clipped by 5 bases and J by 5 bases; unmatched bases: 5. Germline CDR1 LGHDT, CDR2 YNNKEL (reference sequence). The CDR3, as DNA: TGTGCCAGCAGCTTCTACGGGGGGGACAATGAGCAGTTCTTC. Protein product: CASSFYGGDNEQFF.

This chain uses TRBV6-5 with TRBJ1-6; no definite D call. This CDR3 has 13 residues. V was clipped by 3 bases and J by 9 bases, with 9 bases between them. CDR1 is MNHEY, CDR2 SVGAGI, per germline. CDR3 region: CASSYGRGSPLHF. Here the CDR3 DNA reads TGTGCCAGCAGTTATGGACGGGGTTCACCCCTCCACTTT.

V is TRBV9 and J is TRBJ2-7; TRBD2 matches at 15 bases. After removal of 4 bases from V and 1 base from J, the junction contained 3 bases not matched to a gene. This CDR3 is 16 amino acids long. The germline V gene encodes CDR1 SGDLS and CDR2 YYNGEE. CDR3 DNA: TGTGCCAGCAGCCAAGGACTAGCGGGAGGGTCCTACGAGCAGTACTTC. Its protein product is CASSQGLAGGSYEQYF.

As to this clone: The junction shows a germline mismatch at one end, possibly a read error. The V call is TRBV11-2, the J call TRBJ2-3; 7 positions agree with TRBD2. CDR1 SGHAT and CDR2 FQNNGV come from the germline V gene. The CDR3 length is 12 residues. The DNA of the CDR3 is TGTGCCAGCAGCTTCGGGGGGACGGCTTCCTTTTTT. It translates to CASSFGGTASFF.

The V gene is TRBV5-1, the J gene TRBJ2-5; 9 bases line up with TRBD2. J gave up 0 bases and V 0 bases, and 3 bases lay outside the gene matches. Per germline, CDR1 SGHRS and CDR2 YFSETQ. This CDR3 is 16 amino acids long. Here the CDR3 reads CASSLALAGDQETQYF. In nucleotides, the CDR3 is TGCGCCAGCAGCTTGGCCTTAGCGGGGGACCAAGAGACCCAGTACTTC.

The chain carries TRBV5-1 and TRBJ1-1; D is unclear. Deletions cut 2 bases from V and 0 bases from J, with 8 bases between. The CDR3 spans 14 residues. Per germline, CDR1 SGHRS and CDR2 YFSETQ. CDR3 residues: CASSFSGLNTEAFF. Written as DNA, the CDR3 is TGCGCCAGCAGCTTCTCGGGGTTGAACACTGAAGCTTTCTTT.

V is TRBV29-1 and J is TRBJ1-1; a possible D gene is TRBD1 (6 bases). This CDR3 region has 16 residues. Germline V gives CDR1 SQVTM, CDR2 ANQGSEA. V was shortened by 6 bases and J by 3 bases, with 23 bases between the two germline ends. This CDR3 is CSVLILPGGAYTEAFF. The DNA for the CDR3 is TGCAGCGTACTTATCCTCCCCGGGGGGGCTTACACTGAAGCTTTCTTT. The variable domain in full, with the rest retrieved from reference TRBV29-1 and TRBJ1-1, is SAVISQKPSRDICQRGTSLTIQCQVDSQVTMMFWYRQQPGQSLTLIATANQGSEATYESGFVIDKFPISRPNLTFSTLTVSNMSPEDSSIYLCSVLILPGGAYTEAFFGQGTRLTVV.

The chain combines TRBV5-1 with TRBJ2-3; 10 bases are shared with TRBD2. The V segment lost 3 bases and the J segment 4 bases; nucleotides outside the gene matches: 5. The length of the CDR3 is 15 residues. Germline CDR1 SGHRS, CDR2 YFSETQ. The CDR3 bases are TGCGCCAGCAGCTCCTCTAGCGGGGGACCAGATACGCAGTATTTT. It specifies CASSSSSGGPDTQYF.

The rearrangement uses TRBV5-1 and TRBJ2-5; TRBD1 might be the D (6 bases). Germline assignment: CDR1 SGHRS and CDR2 YFSETQ. This CDR3 region has 14 residues. V dropped 5 bases and J dropped 5 bases, with 16 bases sitting between them. This CDR3 is CASRSSGVGETQYF. In DNA form, the CDR3 reads TGCGCCAGCAGATCATCAGGGGTTGGGGAGACCCAGTACTTC.

V and J are TRBV2 and TRBJ1-2; no firm D call. V lost 6 bases and J 8 bases, leaving 10 bases between the germline ends. Looked up from germline, CDR1 is SNHLY and CDR2 is FYNNEI. This CDR3 comprises 11 residues. CDR3 residues: CASRVSQGYTF. DNA for the CDR3: TGTGCCAGCAGGGTATCTCAGGGCTACACCTTC.